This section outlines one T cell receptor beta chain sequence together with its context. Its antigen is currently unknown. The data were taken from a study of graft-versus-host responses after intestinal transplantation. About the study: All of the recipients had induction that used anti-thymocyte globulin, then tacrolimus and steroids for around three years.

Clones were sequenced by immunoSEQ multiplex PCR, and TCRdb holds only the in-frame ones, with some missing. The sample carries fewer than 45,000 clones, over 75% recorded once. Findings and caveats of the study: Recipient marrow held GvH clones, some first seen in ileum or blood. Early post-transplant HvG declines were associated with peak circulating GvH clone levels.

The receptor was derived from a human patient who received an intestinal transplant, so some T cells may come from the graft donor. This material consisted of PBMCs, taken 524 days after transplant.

CDR3 residues: CAWSVLEADTQYF. CDR3 nucleotides: TGTGCCTGGAGTGTACTAGAGGCGGATACGCAGTATTTT. The chain joins TRBV30 to TRBJ2-3, with D perhaps TRBD2 (5 bases). Per germline, CDR1 GTSNPN and CDR2 SVGIG (reference sequence). There are 13 residues in the CDR3. Deletions cut 0 bases from V and 6 bases from J, with 10 bases between.